This is a list of T cell receptor beta chains from one sample in a study of blood T cell repertoires in COVID-19. Produced via immunoSEQ multiplex PCR; TCRdb's table is partial and in-frame only. The data contain 200,000 to 300,000 clones, about nine tenths of them singletons. Source material: peripheral blood. These receptors were collected from a woman aged 60-75 years who had recovered from COVID-19. CDR3s leave out the opening cysteine and the closing phenylalanine or tryptophan.

j_call,v_call,cdr3_aa
TRBJ2-1,TRBV24-1,ATGLAGTYNEQF
TRBJ2-5,TRBV4-3,ASSQNGQYGETQY
TRBJ2-7,TRBV27,ASSSQGYEQY
TRBJ1-3,TRBV6-5,ASRGPGNTIY
TRBJ2-1,TRBV10-3,AISDSRGVNEQF
TRBJ1-2,TRBV5-1,ASSRYREGYT
TRBJ2-1,TRBV2,ASNRQLGPYNEQF
TRBJ2-7,TRBV18,ASSPQSMTGSSEQY
TRBJ2-3,TRBV19,ASSQGARTDTQY
TRBJ1-5,TRBV15,ATSFRQDNQPQH
TRBJ1-5,TRBV3-1/TRBV3-2,ASSQDGAPQH
TRBJ2-1,TRBV5-4,ASSVIAGGPQF
TRBJ2-1,TRBV2,ASSERRGANEQF
TRBJ2-3,TRBV9,ASSPLPGGGGIDTQY
TRBJ1-1,TRBV13,ASSSRRRNTEAF
TRBJ2-2,TRBV11-2,ASSLHRGSGELF
TRBJ2-7,TRBV5-6,ASSLLQGPVGQY
TRBJ2-2,TRBV28,ASSLDRAGTGELF
TRBJ2-5,TRBV6-2/TRBV6-3,ASSTRGRRGETQY